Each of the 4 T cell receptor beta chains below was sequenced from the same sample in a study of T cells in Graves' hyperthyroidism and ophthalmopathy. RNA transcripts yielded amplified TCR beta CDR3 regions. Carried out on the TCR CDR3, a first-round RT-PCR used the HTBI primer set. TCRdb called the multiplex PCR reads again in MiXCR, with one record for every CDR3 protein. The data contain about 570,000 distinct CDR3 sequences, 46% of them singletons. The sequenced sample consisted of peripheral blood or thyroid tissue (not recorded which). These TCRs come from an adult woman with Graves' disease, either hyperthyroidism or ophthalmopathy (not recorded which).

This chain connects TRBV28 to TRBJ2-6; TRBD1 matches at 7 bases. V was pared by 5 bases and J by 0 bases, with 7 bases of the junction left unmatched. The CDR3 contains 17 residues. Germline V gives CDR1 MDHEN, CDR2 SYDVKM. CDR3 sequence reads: CASSTQGENSGANVLTF. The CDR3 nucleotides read TGTGCCAGCAGTACCCAGGGGGAAAACTCTGGGGCCAACGTCCTGACTTTC. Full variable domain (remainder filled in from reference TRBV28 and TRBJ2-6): DVKVTQSSRYLVKRTGEKVFLECVQDMDHENMFWYRQDPGLGLRLIYFSYDVKMKEKGDIPEGYSVSREKKERFSLILESASTNQTSMYLCASSTQGENSGANVLTFGAGSRLTVL.

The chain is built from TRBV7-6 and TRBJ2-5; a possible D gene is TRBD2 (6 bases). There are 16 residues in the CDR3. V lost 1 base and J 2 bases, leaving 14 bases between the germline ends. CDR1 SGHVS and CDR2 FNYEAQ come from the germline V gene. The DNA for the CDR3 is TGTGCCAGCAGCTTAGAAGGGCGGGGACCACAAGAGACCCAGTACTTC. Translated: CASSLEGRGPQETQYF. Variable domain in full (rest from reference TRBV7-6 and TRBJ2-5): GAGVSQSPRYKVTKRGQDVALRCDPISGHVSLYWYRQALGQGPEFLTYFNYEAQQDKSGLPNDRFSAERPEGSISTLTIQRTEQRDSAMYRCASSLEGRGPQETQYFGPGTRLLVL.

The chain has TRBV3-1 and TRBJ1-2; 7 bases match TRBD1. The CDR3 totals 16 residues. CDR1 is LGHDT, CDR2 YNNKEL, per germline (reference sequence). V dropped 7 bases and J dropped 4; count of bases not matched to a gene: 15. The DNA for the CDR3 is TGTGCCAGCAACCACAGGGGCAGCCAACAAGTCTATGGCTACACCTTC. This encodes CASNHRGSQQVYGYTF.

Written as DNA, the CDR3 is TGTGCCACCAGCAGTTACTCCGGGACTAGCGGAGAGCAGTACTTC. Translated, it gives CATSSYSGTSGEQYF. V usage is TRBV15 and J usage is TRBJ2-7, with 11 positions matching TRBD2. Per germline, CDR1 LNHNV and CDR2 YYDKDF (reference sequence). The V and J ends lost 3 bases and 7 bases, in that order; junction bases with no gene match: 8. CDR3 length: 15 residues.